This T cell receptor beta chain was obtained from a study of blood T cell repertoires in COVID-19 (dated by TCRdb to the early 2020s). A note on the overall study: Samples covering the acute and convalescent phases of COVID-19 were provided by collaborators in the United States, Italy and Spain. The material from the prospective study consisted of cDNA or gDNA derived from T cells, B-cell-depleted T cells, or PBMCs. The dataset comprised deeply sampled blood TCRbeta repertoires from subjects exposed to, actively infected with, or recovered from COVID-19. The repertoires were released in a freely available public database intended as a resource for research on the immune response to SARS-CoV-2. Samples came from the ongoing ImmuneRACE study (first 160 participants) plus 1,254 subjects from 6 global collaborators. A de-identified subject ID, COVID-19 status, age in years and sex were almost always included in the sample metadata. Where available, HLA class I and class II types were taken from metadata supplied by the sample provider and were not determined by assay-based typing. The paper as a whole reports these results and caveats: The amount of clinical and demographic metadata varied by source and participant and was provided uncurated.

TCRbeta CDR3 regions were amplified from genomic DNA using the immunoSEQ Assay, a bias-controlled multiplex PCR. On the authors' methods: Nucleated cell counts per sample were estimated from amplification of reference gene primers within the assay. Sequence reads were collapsed and filtered to measure the absolute abundance of every unique TCRbeta CDR3 rearrangement. For each sample, productive Simpson clonality was calculated by taking the square root of Simpson's diversity index across productive rearrangements. TCRdb retrieved this table from immuneACCESS and kept in-frame rearrangements only. Not all clones are present; in checked studies, unresolved V genes account for under half, and no reason is known for the remainder. Clonal size and the V and J genes are those of that table, whereas D and trimming came from the DNA. The sample table shows 150,000 to 200,000 clones, and around 90% are seen once. Clones ranked in the top ten supply roughly 9% of the sample.

In this sample, this clone turned up once. The antigen this receptor binds is unknown. No quality values exist for individual bases; no much larger clone is one base distant. Participants in the prospective study were aged roughly 18 to 90 years, lived in about two dozen United States geographic areas, and enrolled through a virtual design. To assign participants to cohorts, the prospective study relied on clinical history that participants themselves reported in a screening survey and a study questionnaire. Recovered participants in ImmuneRACE Cohort 3 were defined by two consecutive negative NP/OP PCR tests, clearance by a healthcare professional, or resolution of symptoms. Mobile phlebotomists in the prospective study collected whole blood, serum and a nasopharyngeal or oropharyngeal swab from every participant. Over a roughly 2-month period, participants in the prospective study had the option of providing additional blood draws and questionnaires. Before DNA extraction, blood samples from the prospective study were shipped at room temperature or frozen.

Counted from cysteine to phenylalanine, this CDR3 has 15 amino acids. CDR3 DNA only is kept here, 45 bases in frame from base 1. V loses 3 bases of germline sequence and J loses 5 bases, and the interval between the two ends is 15 bases. The germline V gene specifies KGHDR as CDR1 and SFDVKD as CDR2. The source material was PBMCs or T cells enriched from blood (not recorded which). The chain was built from TRBV24-1 and TRBJ1-1; TRBD1 might be the D gene, on 6 matching bases. The receptor comes from a woman between 18 and 29 years old who had recovered from COVID-19. This receptor has the CDR3 CATSDPGGGATEAFF. The DNA reads TGTGCCACCAGTGATCCGGGAGGGGGGGCAACTGAAGCTTTCTTT.